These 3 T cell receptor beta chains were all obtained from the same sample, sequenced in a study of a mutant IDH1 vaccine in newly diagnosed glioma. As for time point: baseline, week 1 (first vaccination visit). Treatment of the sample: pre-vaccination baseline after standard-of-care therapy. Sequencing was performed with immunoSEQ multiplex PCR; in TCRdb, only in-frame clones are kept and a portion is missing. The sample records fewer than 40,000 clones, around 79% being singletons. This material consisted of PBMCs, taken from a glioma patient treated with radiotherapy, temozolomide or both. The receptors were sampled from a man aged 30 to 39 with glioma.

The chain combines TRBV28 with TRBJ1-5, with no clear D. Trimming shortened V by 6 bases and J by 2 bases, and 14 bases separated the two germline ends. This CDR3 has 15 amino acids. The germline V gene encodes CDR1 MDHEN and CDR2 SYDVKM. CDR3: CASSPNVWGNQPQHF. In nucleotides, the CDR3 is TGTGCCAGCAGCCCTAACGTATGGGGCAATCAGCCCCAGCATTTT.

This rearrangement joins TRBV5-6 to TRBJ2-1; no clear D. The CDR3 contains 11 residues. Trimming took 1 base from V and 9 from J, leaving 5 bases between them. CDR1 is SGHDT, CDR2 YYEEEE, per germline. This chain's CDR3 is CASSLLGEQFF. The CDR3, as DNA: TGTGCCAGCAGCTTGTTGGGTGAGCAGTTCTTC.

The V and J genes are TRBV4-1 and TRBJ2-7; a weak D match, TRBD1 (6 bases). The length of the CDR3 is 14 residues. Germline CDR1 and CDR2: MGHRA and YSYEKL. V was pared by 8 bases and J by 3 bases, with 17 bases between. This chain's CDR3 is CASSVRDIGYEQYF. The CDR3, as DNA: TGCGCCAGCTCTGTCCGGGACATCGGCTACGAGCAGTACTTC.